This TCR beta chain appears in the sequencing data of a study of OX40 agonist ivuxolimab in advanced cancers. Study at large: Three partial responders included one hepatocellular carcinoma patient and two cutaneous melanoma patients. The study's findings and limits: No determination was made of the antigen specificity of the expanded peripheral T cells.

V lost 4 bases to trimming and J lost 0 bases, with 13 bases between them. Germline CDR1 reads SGHNT; CDR2 reads YYREEE (reference sequence). The CDR3 has 15 residues. Concerning this clone itself: Its antigen is unknown.

Profiled with immunoSEQ multiplex PCR; TCRdb holds only in-frame clones, not every one. Counted here are just over 45,000 clones, over 90% occurring once; the ten biggest clones make up approximately 10%. Sampling times: baseline, cycle 4 day 1, cycle 7 day 1. This specimen consisted of CD4+ or CD8+ T cells sorted from blood, obtained in a trial of the OX40 agonist ivuxolimab. This TCR came from an adult with an advanced solid tumor such as melanoma, head and neck, liver or kidney cancer. The V and J genes are TRBV5-4 and TRBJ1-1, with TRBD1 as a possible D gene (6 bases). In nucleotides, the CDR3 is TGTGCCAGCAGCCAAGGAACAGGGATGAACACTGAAGCTTTCTTT. This codes for CASSQGTGMNTEAFF. The variable domain in full, with the rest retrieved from reference TRBV5-4 and TRBJ1-1, is ETGVTQSPTHLIKTRGQQVTLRCSSQSGHNTVSWYQQALGQGPQFIFQYYREEENGRGNFPPRFSGLQFPNYSSELNVNALELDDSALYLCASSQGTGMNTEAFFGQGTRLTVV.